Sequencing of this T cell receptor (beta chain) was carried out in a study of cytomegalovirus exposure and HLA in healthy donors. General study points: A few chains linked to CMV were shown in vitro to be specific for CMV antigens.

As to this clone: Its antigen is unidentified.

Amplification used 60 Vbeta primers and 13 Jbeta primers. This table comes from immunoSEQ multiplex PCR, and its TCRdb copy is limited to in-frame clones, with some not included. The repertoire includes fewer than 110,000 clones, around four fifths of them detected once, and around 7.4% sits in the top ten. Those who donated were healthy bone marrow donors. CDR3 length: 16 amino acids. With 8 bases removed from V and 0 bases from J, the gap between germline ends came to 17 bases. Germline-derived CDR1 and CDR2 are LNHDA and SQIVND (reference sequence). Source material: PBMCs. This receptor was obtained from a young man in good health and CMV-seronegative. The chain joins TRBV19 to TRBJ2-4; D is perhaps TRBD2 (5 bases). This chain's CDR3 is CASGRGADLAKNIQYF. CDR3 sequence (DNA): TGTGCCAGTGGCCGGGGTGCAGATTTAGCCAAAAACATTCAGTACTTC.